The 32 T cell receptor beta chains below were found in one sample sequenced in a study of T-cell memory formation after mild COVID-19 (dated by TCRdb to about 2021). Library creation used 5' RACE. TCRdb shows the sequencer as Illumina NovaSeq 6000. TCRdb reprocessing: public reads trimmed at Q25 with fastp, clones called with MiXCR, in-frame beta chains kept. Every distinct CDR3 protein forms one entry, paired with its most common genes and DNA. This sample lists 50,000 or so distinct CDR3 sequences; 25% to 35% were detected once. The ten largest clones capture about 41% of the sample. Sequenced sample: PBMCs or a T cell subset sorted from them (not recorded which). The receptors were sampled from a young man who had mild COVID-19 (a few samples of this study predate the infection). The sample titles of this study are shuffled in the database, so cell type and time point are left out; the donor was told from shared clones.

The chain recombines TRBV6-5 with TRBJ2-5, with D possibly matching TRBD2 (6 bases). The CDR3 runs 15 residues. Trimming removed 6 bases at V and 2 bases at J, with 16 bases between. Germline CDR1 is MNHEY and CDR2 is SVGAGI. CDR3 DNA sequence: TGTGCCAGCAGAAAAGTGGAGGGTTTACAAGAGACCCAGTACTTC. It translates to CASRKVEGLQETQYF.

This chain joins TRBV5-5 and TRBJ1-5; D uncertain. V was pared by 2 bases and J by 3 bases, with 9 bases between. This CDR3 is 14 amino acids long. CDR1 SGHKS and CDR2 YYEKEE come from the germline V gene (reference sequence). The CDR3 DNA sequence: TGTGCCAGCAGCTTTCGGGCCCTCAATCAGCCCCAGCATTTT. Its translation is CASSFRALNQPQHF.

V usage is TRBV4-1 and J usage is TRBJ2-5; TRBD2 aligns across 15 bases. Germline CDR1 MGHRA, CDR2 YSYEKL. The CDR3 loop spans 18 amino acids. The V segment lost 2 bases and the J segment 1 base; nucleotides outside the gene matches: 5. CDR3 sequence: CASSQYGTSGGFQETQYF. DNA for the CDR3: TGCGCCAGCAGCCAATACGGGACTAGCGGGGGGTTCCAAGAGACCCAGTACTTC.

The rearrangement joins TRBV12-3 or TRBV12-4 to TRBJ2-5; 9 nucleotides match TRBD2. This CDR3 region has 14 residues. Losses at the gene ends were 7 bases for V and 7 bases for J; bases not matched to a gene: 10. The CDR3: CASMRGLAKGTQYF. The CDR3 DNA sequence: TGTGCCAGCATGAGGGGACTAGCTAAGGGGACCCAGTACTTC.

The chain uses TRBV20-1 and TRBJ1-2, with TRBD1 matching over 10 bases. The CDR3 has 15 residues. Germline V gene data show CDR1 as DFQATT and CDR2 as SNEGSKA (reference sequence). The V and J ends lost 1 base and 0 bases, in that order; junction bases with no gene match: 2. The CDR3 reads CSARGGQGANYGYTF. CDR3 nucleotide sequence: TGCAGTGCTAGAGGCGGACAGGGGGCTAACTATGGCTACACCTTC.

This chain joins TRBV4-3 and TRBJ1-1; the D gene is possibly TRBD1 (5 bases). Looked up from germline, CDR1 is LGHNA and CDR2 is YSLEER. The germline V and J ends were trimmed by 2 bases and 8 bases, with 9 bases remaining between them. There are 12 residues in the CDR3. The CDR3 DNA follows: TGCGCCAGCAGCCAATGGGGGGTGGAAGCTTTCTTT. This encodes CASSQWGVEAFF.

This clonotype has only a few counts. J is TRBJ2-3 and V is TRBV7-3, with 13 bases fitting TRBD2. V lost 5 bases, J lost 3 bases, and 11 bases stayed unmatched. This CDR3 comprises 18 residues. CDR1 and CDR2 from the germline V gene are SGHTA and FQGTGA. CDR3 in amino acids: CASSPGTSGVDPTDTQYF. The CDR3 bases are TGTGCCAGCAGCCCCGGGACTAGCGGGGTGGATCCGACAGATACGCAGTATTTT.

The chain has TRBV5-6 and TRBJ2-7; no reliable D call. Per the germline V gene, CDR1 is SGHDT and CDR2 is YYEEEE. The CDR3 is 13 amino acids. V lost 5 bases and J 0 bases, leaving 9 bases between the germline ends. CDR3: CASRAYNSYEQYV. Here the CDR3 DNA reads TGTGCCAGCAGGGCCTATAACTCCTACGAGCAGTACGTC.

Worth noting for this clonotype: A read error may produce the germline difference seen at one junction end. The gene calls are TRBV10-3 and TRBJ1-5; D is perhaps TRBD1 (5 bases). Germline values: CDR1 ENHRY, CDR2 SYGVKD. The CDR3 totals 14 residues. The CDR3 here is CASSEGPSNQPQHF. CDR3 bases: TGTGCCAGCAGTGAGGGGCCCAGCAATCAGCCCCAGCATTTT.

Ten or more counts support this clonotype. This chain uses TRBV15 with TRBJ1-4; D ambiguous. From germline, CDR1 is LNHNV and CDR2 YYDKDF (reference sequence). V was clipped by 0 bases and J by 5 bases, with 10 bases between them. The CDR3 contains 15 residues. For the CDR3, the DNA is TGTGCCACCAGCAGAGAGGGCGGACTGAATGAAAAACTGTTTTTT. As protein: CATSREGGLNEKLFF.

The CDR3 spells CASSPFSGGAWEQFF. The CDR3 nucleotides read TGTGCCAGCAGCCCTTTTAGCGGGGGGGCCTGGGAGCAGTTCTTC. The V call is TRBV9, the J call TRBJ2-1, with 11 bases aligning to TRBD2. The V and J ends lost 4 bases and 10 bases, in that order; junction bases with no gene match: 10. In germline, CDR1 is SGDLS, CDR2 YYNGEE. The CDR3 runs 15 residues.

This clonotype was counted only a few times. The chain recombines TRBV7-9 with TRBJ2-3; the D gene is possibly TRBD1 (6 bases). With 2 bases removed from V and 0 bases from J, the gap between germline ends came to 12 bases. Germline V CDR1 and CDR2: SEHNR, FQNEAQ (reference sequence). CDR3 size: 16 residues. The CDR3 region has the DNA TGTGCCAGCAGCTTACCCGACAGGCTAAGCACAGATACGCAGTATTTT. This gives the protein CASSLPDRLSTDTQYF.

This clonotype was seen more than once but under ten times. The chain carries TRBV6-5 and TRBJ1-6; 9 nucleotides match TRBD1. Per the germline V gene, CDR1 is MNHEY and CDR2 is SVGAGI. CDR3 length equals 16 residues. J gave up 7 bases and V 5 bases, and 9 bases lay outside the gene matches. CDR3 DNA: TGTGCCAGCAGTGCCTCGACAGGGGGAAGCAATTCACCCCTCCACTTT. Encoded protein: CASSASTGGSNSPLHF.

The V call is TRBV7-8, the J call TRBJ2-3; TRBD2 aligns across 10 bases. Germline V gene data show CDR1 as SGHVS and CDR2 as FQNEAQ. The length of the CDR3 is 17 residues. V was clipped by 3 bases and J by 0 bases; unmatched bases: 6. The CDR3 DNA reads TGTGCCAGCAGCTTCACCGGGACTAGCGCTAGCACAGATACGCAGTATTTT. Protein sequence: CASSFTGTSASTDTQYF.

This sequence joins TRBV7-9 and TRBJ2-1; TRBD1 agrees at 7 bases. CDR3 size: 13 residues. Germline values: CDR1 SEHNR, CDR2 FQNEAQ (reference sequence). CDR3 sequence: CAVYRGSYNEQFF. The CDR3 DNA is TGTGCAGTCTACAGGGGTTCCTACAATGAGCAGTTCTTC.

CDR3 in amino acids: CASSFPPYDEQYF. The CDR3 DNA reads as TGTGCCAGCAGTTTCCCACCTTATGACGAGCAGTACTTC. The chain uses TRBV6-5 and TRBJ2-7; the D is unclear. V lost 4 bases and J 5 bases, leaving 12 bases between the germline ends. Germline values: CDR1 MNHEY, CDR2 SVGAGI. This CDR3 contains 13 residues.

This clonotype was seen a few times. The chain links TRBV14 to TRBJ2-5, with 8 bases lining up with TRBD1. The V gene's germline CDR1 is SGHDN and CDR2 FVKESK. V shed 5 bases and J 6 bases; nucleotides not matched to a gene: 2. The CDR3 has 12 residues. CDR3 coding DNA: TGTGCCAGCAGCGACAGGGGAAAGACCCAGTACTTC. It is translated as CASSDRGKTQYF.

This clonotype was recorded many times. The chain links TRBV5-1 to TRBJ2-7; D remains ambiguous. Germline V gene sequence: CDR1 SGHRS, CDR2 YFSETQ. Deletions cut 4 bases from V and 5 bases from J, with 19 bases between. CDR3 length: 15 amino acids. CDR3 DNA sequence: TGCGCCAGCAGCCCTGCGGTTCTCTCGGAGAACGAGCAGTACTTC. Its translation: CASSPAVLSENEQYF.

This chain links TRBV5-5 with TRBJ1-2; no clear D gene. The CDR3 consists of 15 residues. The V gene's germline CDR1 is SGHKS and CDR2 YYEKEE (reference sequence). Trimming cost V 0 bases and J 6 bases, with 15 bases left between them. The CDR3 nucleotides read TGTGCCAGCAGCTTGGGGTCCGGGTCCGAGGATGGCTACACCTTC. Its translation: CASSLGSGSEDGYTF. The variable domain in full, completed from reference TRBV5-5 and TRBJ1-2, reads DAGVTQSPTHLIKTRGQQVTLRCSPISGHKSVSWYQQVLGQGPQFIFQYYEKEERGRGNFPDRFSARQFPNYSSELNVNALLLGDSALYLCASSLGSGSEDGYTFGSGTRLTVV.

This clonotype came up a few times. V gene TRBV10-1 combines with J gene TRBJ2-7, with D possibly being TRBD1 (6 bases). Germline CDR1 WNHNN, CDR2 SYGVQD (reference sequence). This CDR3 has 15 amino acids. V was cut by 3 bases and J by 2 bases, with 14 bases left in between. The CDR3 is CASSEGQNLPYEQYV. The DNA of the CDR3 is TGCGCCAGCAGTGAAGGACAGAACTTACCCTACGAGCAGTACGTC.

This clonotype was picked up a small number of times. V and J are TRBV4-3 and TRBJ1-2; D remains unclear. This CDR3 is built from 15 residues. CDR1 LGHNA and CDR2 YSLEER come from the germline V gene. The V end was cut by 1 base, the J end by 5 bases, with 14 bases between. This CDR3 reads CASSQVVHGRYGYTF. CDR3 bases: TGCGCCAGCAGCCAAGTAGTCCACGGACGATATGGCTACACCTTC.

The rearrangement links TRBV7-2 to TRBJ2-1; D is ambiguous. The germline V and J ends were trimmed by 5 bases and 8 bases, with 13 bases remaining between them. The CDR3 length is 13 residues. Germline loops: CDR1 SGHTA, CDR2 FQGNSA. The CDR3 loop reads CASSAGPFDEQFF. DNA for the CDR3: TGTGCCAGCAGCGCAGGACCGTTCGATGAGCAGTTCTTC. Full variable domain (missing parts from reference TRBV7-2 and TRBJ2-1): GAGVSQSPSNKVTEKGKDVELRCDPISGHTALYWYRQSLGQGLEFLIYFQGNSAPDKSGLPSDRFSAERTGGSVSTLTIQRTQQEDSAVYLCASSAGPFDEQFFGPGTRLTVL.

To note about this clonotype: A much larger clone lies a single base off, so this may be a read error. The V call is TRBV7-2, the J call TRBJ2-1; 12 bases align to TRBD2. The CDR3 spans 16 residues. With 2 bases clipped from V and 7 bases from J, the junction kept 6 bases outside the gene matches. Per germline, CDR1 SGHTA and CDR2 FQGNSA. The chain's CDR3 is CASSLSPSGGANEQFF. In DNA form, the CDR3 reads TGTGCCAGCAGCTTAAGTCCTAGCGGGGGGGCTAATGAGCAGTTCTTC. Using reference TRBV7-2 and TRBJ2-1 for the parts outside the CDR3, the full variable domain is GAGVSQSPSNKVTEKGKDVELRCDPISGHTALYWYRQSLGQGLEFLIYFQGNSAPDKSGLPSDRFSAERTGGSVSTLTIQRTQQEDSAVYLCASSLSPSGGANEQFFGPGTRLTVL.

The V and J genes are TRBV7-3 and TRBJ2-3, with D perhaps TRBD2 (5 bases). The CDR3 has 15 amino acids. The germline CDR1 and CDR2 sequences are SGHTA and FQGTGA. V was clipped by 4 bases and J by 8 bases, with 19 bases between them. For the CDR3, the DNA is TGTGCCAGCAGCTACAGTCCCGGACTCCTGGGTACGCAGTATTTT. This translates into CASSYSPGLLGTQYF.

This clonotype showed up just a few times. The rearrangement joins TRBV30 to TRBJ2-2; D not resolved. Germline loops: CDR1 GTSNPN, CDR2 SVGIG (reference sequence). CDR3 length: 17 amino acids. V dropped 0 bases and J dropped 2 bases, with 16 bases sitting between them. The CDR3 DNA follows: TGTGCCTGGAGTGTACCTTTAGGCCTATATAACACCGGGGAGCTGTTTTTT. It encodes CAWSVPLGLYNTGELFF. The whole variable domain, filled in from reference TRBV30 and TRBJ2-2, reads SQTIHQWPATLVQPVGSPLSLECTVEGTSNPNLYWYRQAAGRGLQLLFYSVGIGQISSEVPQNLSASRPQDRQFILSSKKLLLSDSGFYLCAWSVPLGLYNTGELFFGEGSRLTVL.

V and J are TRBV6-2 or TRBV6-3 and TRBJ2-2, with 10 bases matching TRBD1. The CDR3 has 15 amino acids. V shed 5 bases and J 6 bases; nucleotides not matched to a gene: 6. From germline, CDR1 is MNHEY and CDR2 SVGEGT. CDR3 coding DNA: TGTGCCAGCAGTGACGGACAGGGGGTCCCCGGGGAGCTGTTTTTT. Residues: CASSDGQGVPGELFF.

The chain uses TRBV29-1 and TRBJ1-2; D might be TRBD1 (6 bases). The CDR3 has 13 residues. Looked up from germline, CDR1 is SQVTM and CDR2 is ANQGSEA. Trimming removed 6 bases from V and 5 bases from J, with 16 bases in between. The CDR3 reads CSVRPTGEYGYTF. CDR3 coding DNA: TGCAGCGTCCGTCCGACAGGAGAATATGGCTACACCTTC.

V is TRBV7-8 and J is TRBJ2-4; a weak D match, TRBD2 (6 bases). This CDR3 spans 15 amino acids. Germline CDR1 and CDR2: SGHVS and FQNEAQ. The V end lost 4 bases, the J end lost 4 bases, and 14 bases lay between the germline ends. CDR3 DNA: TGTGCCAGCAGCTCCCCTCGCGGGGTGAAAAACATTCAGTACTTC. The encoded protein is CASSSPRGVKNIQYF.

CDR3 protein: CASSYSTGTGGELFF. DNA for the CDR3: TGTGCCAGCAGTTACTCGACAGGCACGGGCGGGGAGCTGTTTTTT. The J gene is TRBJ2-2, the V gene TRBV6-5; the D gene is possibly TRBD1 (6 bases). This CDR3 contains 15 residues. V was trimmed by 0 bases and J by 7 bases, leaving 12 bases between them. Per germline, CDR1 MNHEY and CDR2 SVGAGI.

This clonotype occurred a few times. CDR3 region: CASSLVGSGIETQYF. The CDR3 DNA is TGTGCCAGCAGCTTAGTCGGGTCAGGTATCGAGACCCAGTACTTC. The rearrangement links TRBV11-2 to TRBJ2-5; D unclear. CDR3 size: 15 residues. Germline V gene sequence: CDR1 SGHAT, CDR2 FQNNGV. V shed 1 base and J shed 5 bases, with 14 bases lying between them.

The count of this clonotype is one. This chain joins TRBV15 and TRBJ1-1; perhaps TRBD1 as D (6 bases). Germline assignment: CDR1 LNHNV and CDR2 YYDKDF (reference sequence). CDR3 length equals 16 residues. Trimming pared 7 bases from V and 3 bases from J, leaving 21 bases between. In DNA, the CDR3 is TGTGCCACCAATAGACAGGCACCCAACAAGGACACTGAAGCTTTCTTT. This encodes CATNRQAPNKDTEAFF.

The chain employs TRBV28 and TRBJ1-2; no definite D call. The CDR3 spans 14 residues. Trimming stripped 7 bases from V and 4 bases from J, with 16 bases between. Germline values: CDR1 MDHEN, CDR2 SYDVKM. The CDR3 here is CASKLGSRFYGYTF. The CDR3 DNA sequence: TGTGCCAGCAAGCTTGGTTCGCGGTTCTATGGCTACACCTTC.